This T cell receptor beta chain was profiled in a study of T cells after yellow fever vaccination (dated by TCRdb to about 2019). About the investigation overall: The SMART-Seq v4 Ultra Low Input RNA kit was used to prepare libraries from fractions with low cell numbers. To follow T-cell clones before and after primary and booster YFV17D yellow fever vaccination, bulk TCR alpha and beta repertoires were sequenced over time. Two healthy male donors, one aged 18 to 29 and one aged 30 to 40 years, made up the cohort. Blood samples were taken at several timepoints before and after primary and secondary immunization, and bulk PBMC replicates and cell subsets were isolated. Broad study findings and their caveats: FACS-sorted repertoires could contain abundant contaminating clonotypes from the bulk population, so computational filtering was required. After the booster, most of the clones that had expanded following primary vaccination were detected again (about 95% of CD4 and around 88% of CD8), which suggests that memory was broadly maintained. A small fraction of clonotypes appeared in both the CD4 and CD8 compartments, likely as a result of convergent recombination. Compared with the primary T-cell response, the secondary T-cell response was faster but weaker, reaching its peak on day 5 rather than on day 15. Because the study included only a couple of donors, the extent to which the findings can be generalized is limited.

The germline V gene specifies SGHVS as CDR1 and FNYEAQ as CDR2. Here V drops 0 bases and J drops 1 base, and the junction holds 9 bases not matched to any gene. The CDR3 runs 18 amino acids, cysteine and phenylalanine included. Here the CDR3 DNA is all that survives: 54 bases in frame from base 1. Explained via the paper, the treatment or condition label denotes: live attenuated yellow fever vaccine strain. At each blood-draw timepoint, two biological replicates of bulk PBMCs were collected. A standard Ficoll-Paque protocol was used to isolate PBMCs from peripheral blood. RNA was extracted with TriZol from bulk PBMCs, CD4 and CD8 fractions, and dextramer-positive and dextramer-negative fractions. This clonotype showed up many times. No antigen is known for it. Qualities for individual bases were not recorded, and no much larger clone is one base off. TCRdb names Illumina NovaSeq 6000 as the instrument used. Synthesis of TCR cDNA relied on 5'RACE template switching, a step that introduced a universal primer site along with unique molecular identifiers. cDNA synthesis was primed from both the TCR alpha and TCR beta constant segments. Libraries were amplified in two PCR steps, with sample barcodes and sequencing adapters added in the second step. Libraries were sequenced on Illumina HiSeq 2500 (2x100 bp) or NovaSeq (2x150 bp). On the study's bioinformatics: Reads were demultiplexed and collapsed into UMI consensus sequences with MIGEC, and V(D)J alignment was performed with MiXCR. Vaccine-responding clonotypes were defined with edgeR using replicate PBMC samples, requiring FDR below 0.01 and a log2 fold change above 5 up to day 15. Bulk clonotypes were assigned CD4 or CD8 identity according to which sequenced CD4 or CD8 repertoire held them at higher abundance. TCRdb reprocessing: public reads trimmed at Q25 with fastp, clones called with MiXCR, in-frame beta chains kept. For every CDR3 protein sequence, its rows merge into one entry that carries the most common genes and DNA. TCRdb's processing, not the authors', yielded these V and J calls. Within this sample are fewer than 350,000 distinct CDR3 sequences, with 3% to 4.5% of them counted one time only. 23% of the sample goes to the ten largest clones.

The V and J segments used are TRBV7-6 and TRBJ2-5, with 9 bases matching TRBD2. The sequencing used PBMCs, collected on the day of the yellow fever booster vaccination. The sequence was collected from a young man who received the YFV17D yellow fever vaccine. The CDR3 sequence is CASSLASSGGGAQETQYF. DNA sequence: TGTGCCAGCAGCTTAGCATCTTCAGGCGGGGGGGCCCAAGAGACCCAGTACTTC.